This T cell receptor beta chain was sequenced in a study of regulatory T cells in long-lasting Graves disease. Details on this clonotype: The antigen is undetermined. At one of its ends the junction is not consistent with the germline gene, which may arise from a read error.

To make TCR beta libraries, researchers used iRepertoire HTBI primers and Arm-PCR of CDR3 regions. TCRdb called the multiplex PCR reads again in MiXCR, with one record for every CDR3 protein. Among about 540,000 distinct CDR3 sequences listed, approximately 13% were seen once. The time point is: newly diagnosed GD, antithyroid drugs for less than 3 months. Following extraction of RNA from PBMCs, that RNA was used to make the TCR library. Broader study findings: Persistent cases favored TRBV28, TRBJ1-2 and TRBJ2-5. Reduced TCR diversity was observed in persistent Graves' patients versus newly diagnosed patients.

CDR3 size: 16 residues. These data were also filed under a second study, of T cells in Graves' hyperthyroidism and ophthalmopathy. That publication notes: TCR CDR3 underwent first-round RT-PCR with the HTBI primer set. The majority of expanded thyroid clonotypes above 0.001 also appeared in blood.

This chain links TRBV12-3 or TRBV12-4 with TRBJ2-1, with 9 bases identical to TRBD1. The receptor comes from a man in his thirties or forties with Graves disease. The material sequenced was peripheral blood mononuclear cells (PBMCs), taken at new diagnosis, from a patient treated with antithyroid drugs. The CDR3 DNA sequence: TGTGCCCGCAGGGGTACAGGGGGCGCGTCCTACAATGAGCAGTTCTTC. Amino acid sequence: CARRGTGGASYNEQFF.